These T cell receptor beta chains were read from a single sample in a study of blood T cell repertoires in COVID-19. The table came from immunoSEQ multiplex PCR; TCRdb's copy has only in-frame clones and leaves some out. The table has 170,000 or so clones, approximately 89% seen once. Sequencing used PBMCs or T cells enriched from blood (not recorded which). These receptors came from a man in his forties who had recovered from COVID-19. CDR3s include the opening cysteine and the closing phenylalanine or tryptophan. A D gene is named only where the DNA matches it firmly. A clone size is listed for some rows: how often the clone was seen (once, few, many), or a class if it is expanded.

TRBV10-3	.	TRBJ2-7	TRBD2	CAISPDSFGPSGSSYEQYF	TGTGCCATCAGTCCCGACAGTTTTGGACCTAGCGGGAGCTCCTACGAGCAGTACTTC
TRBV30	.	TRBJ1-1	TRBD1	CAWRYRDRTLNTEAFF	TGTGCCTGGCGATACCGGGACAGGACTTTGAACACTGAAGCTTTCTTT
TRBV6-1	.	TRBJ1-2	TRBD1	CASSEAIGQAYGYTF	TGTGCCAGCAGTGAAGCGATAGGACAGGCCTATGGCTACACCTTC
TRBV24-1	.	TRBJ2-7	TRBD1	CATSVTGAYEQYF	TGTGCCACCAGTGTCACAGGGGCCTACGAGCAGTACTTC
TRBV6-1	.	TRBJ1-4	.	CASSEGNSYYEKLFF	TGTGCCAGCAGTGAAGGGAACAGCTACTATGAAAAACTGTTTTTT
TRBV18	.	TRBJ2-1	.	CASSPILLFSSYNEQFF	TGTGCCAGCTCACCAATTCTCCTCTTTAGCTCCTACAATGAGCAGTTCTTC
TRBV5-1	.	TRBJ1-2	.	CASSLDPDRNYGYTF	TGCGCCAGCAGCTTGGATCCCGACAGGAACTATGGCTACACCTTC
TRBV2	.	TRBJ2-2	TRBD2	CASSAQRDHTGELFF	TGTGCCAGCAGTGCCCAGCGGGACCACACCGGGGAGCTGTTTTTT
TRBV5-1	.	TRBJ1-4	TRBD1	CASSLRQGAGEKLFF	TGCGCCAGCAGCTTAAGACAGGGGGCAGGGGAAAAACTGTTTTTT
TRBV25-1	.	TRBJ2-5	.	CASSESFRGETQYF	TGTGCCAGCAGTGAATCATTCAGGGGAGAGACCCAGTACTTC
TRBV5-1	few	TRBJ2-7	.	CASSLGGLIYEQYF	TGCGCCAGCAGCTTGGGGGGCCTTATTTACGAGCAGTACTTC
TRBV4-2	.	TRBJ1-2	.	CASSQAGGVDTF	TGTGCCAGCAGCCAAGCAGGCGGGGTCGACACCTTC
TRBV2	once	TRBJ1-1	.	CASSEALQATEAFF	TGTGCCAGCAGTGAAGCGCTCCAGGCCACTGAAGCTTTCTTT
TRBV27	.	TRBJ2-7	TRBD1	CASSLETGPYEQYF	TGTGCCAGCAGTTTAGAGACAGGGCCCTACGAGCAGTACTTC
TRBV7-8	.	TRBJ2-3	TRBD2	CASSLQWLAGTDTQYF	TGTGCCAGCAGCTTACAATGGCTAGCGGGTACAGATACGCAGTATTTT
TRBV6-5	.	TRBJ1-2	TRBD1	CASSTKLGQAGGYTF	TGTGCCAGCAGTACCAAGTTAGGACAGGCGGGTGGCTACACCTTC
TRBV27	.	TRBJ2-7	.	CASSSQGAGYEQYF	TGTGCCAGCAGTTCACAGGGTGCGGGCTACGAGCAGTACTTC
TRBV30	.	TRBJ1-2	TRBD1	CAWSRRQGYGYTF	TGTGCCTGGAGTCGTAGACAGGGCTATGGCTACACCTTC
TRBV9	.	TRBJ2-1	TRBD2	CASSSERGLFNDGQFF	TGTGCCAGCAGCTCCGAAAGGGGACTATTCAATGACGGGCAGTTCTTC
TRBV27	.	TRBJ1-5	.	CASAKRDNQPQHF	TGTGCCAGCGCCAAGAGGGACAATCAGCCCCAGCATTTT
TRBV6-5	.	TRBJ1-2	TRBD1	CASSLSGQGFYGYTF	TGTGCCAGCAGCCTCTCGGGACAGGGGTTCTATGGCTACACCTTC
TRBV10-3	.	TRBJ2-7	TRBD1	CAISDRQGASYEQYF	TGTGCCATCAGTGATCGACAGGGGGCTTCCTACGAGCAGTACTTC
TRBV10-3	.	TRBJ2-7	TRBD2	CAISPGLASAYEQYF	TGTGCCATCAGCCCCGGACTAGCGAGCGCCTACGAGCAGTACTTC
TRBV6-5	.	TRBJ2-7	TRBD2	CASSRGTSGKEQYF	TGTGCCAGCAGTCGCGGGACTAGCGGAAAGGAGCAGTACTTC
TRBV12-3/TRBV12-4	.	TRBJ1-2	.	CASSWGDGGYTF	TGTGCCAGCAGTTGGGGGGATGGCGGCTACACCTTC
TRBV28	.	TRBJ2-7	TRBD2	CASSSQRPRASGGYEQYF	TGTGCCAGCAGTAGCCAGAGACCTCGGGCTAGCGGGGGCTACGAGCAGTACTTC
TRBV20-1	.	TRBJ2-5	.	CSASPLETQYF	TGCAGTGCTAGTCCCTTGGAGACCCAGTACTTC
TRBV7-8	.	TRBJ1-1	TRBD1	CASSLGTGNLNTEAFF	TGTGCCAGCAGCTTAGGGACAGGGAACTTGAACACTGAAGCTTTCTTT
TRBV19	.	TRBJ2-7	TRBD1	CASSTLPPGQGPYEQYF	TGTGCCAGTAGTACCTTGCCCCCGGGACAGGGCCCCTACGAGCAGTACTTC
TRBV5-1	.	TRBJ1-1	.	CASGASMVAGTEAFF	TGCGCCAGCGGGGCCTCGATGGTAGCAGGCACTGAAGCTTTCTTT